The rows below give T cell receptor beta chains drawn from one sample of a study of response to subunit inactivated influenza vaccine. TCRdb redid the calling of the RT-PCR reads with MiXCR, one entry per CDR3 protein. The table lists hundreds of thousands of distinct CDR3 sequences, approximately 10% of them singletons. These data also featured in a second study, about T cells expressing NK-cell markers.

The sequences come from PBMCs from blood, collected on the day of vaccination. These receptors came from a man in his fifties who received an inactivated influenza vaccine. Both conserved end residues are part of each CDR3. A D gene is named only where the DNA matches it firmly. Clone size is shown for a subset of rows, as once, few, many or a class of expanded clone.

TRBD2	NA	TRBV12-3/TRBV12-4	TRBJ2-1	CASSLGLAGGRDEQFF	TGTGCCAGCAGTTTAGGGCTAGCGGGAGGCCGAGATGAGCAGTTCTTC
TRBD1	few	TRBV6-2/TRBV6-3	TRBJ2-2	CASSHFPGTGNTGELFF	TGTGCCAGCAGTCACTTCCCCGGGACAGGGAACACCGGGGAGCTGTTTTTT
TRBD2	few	TRBV28	TRBJ2-7	CASSSLAGASYEQYF	TGTGCCAGCAGTTCCTTAGCGGGGGCCTCCTACGAGCAGTACTTC
TRBD1	NA	TRBV20-1	TRBJ1-6	CSATGTGRSPLHF	TGCAGTGCAACCGGGACAGGGAGGTCACCCCTCCACTTT
NA	NA	TRBV24-1	TRBJ2-1	CATSFGDTDEQFF	TGTGCCACCAGTTTCGGGGATACAGATGAGCAGTTCTTC
TRBD1	NA	TRBV27	TRBJ2-2	CASSPSHTGVGTGELFF	TGTGCCAGCAGCCCATCCCATACAGGGGTTGGCACCGGGGAGCTGTTTTTT
NA	NA	TRBV28	TRBJ2-7	CASSSPGGPYEQYF	TGTGCCAGCAGCTCCCCGGGGGGCCCCTACGAGCAGTACTTC
TRBD1	NA	TRBV20-1	TRBJ2-7	CSAEIGDRGGLYEQYF	TGCAGTGCTGAGATAGGGGACAGGGGCGGACTCTACGAGCAGTACTTC
TRBD1	few	TRBV6-2/TRBV6-3	TRBJ1-1	CASSPLGQGEAFF	TGTGCCAGCAGTCCTCTAGGACAGGGGGAAGCTTTCTTT
NA	few	TRBV7-7	TRBJ2-5	CASSLHGGKTQYF	TGTGCCAGCAGCTTACACGGAGGGAAGACCCAGTACTTC
NA	NA	TRBV7-9	TRBJ2-1	CASSAGRGESNEQFF	TGTGCCAGCAGCGCCGGTAGAGGGGAGTCAAATGAGCAGTTCTTC
NA	many	TRBV4-3	TRBJ2-3	CASSQDSGPQYF	TGCGCCAGCAGCCAAGATTCGGGACCCCAGTATTTT
NA	NA	TRBV29-1	TRBJ2-7	CSVDYGSYEQYF	TGCAGCGTTGACTACGGGAGTTACGAGCAGTACTTC
NA	few	TRBV4-3	TRBJ2-7	CASSIFTDYSYEQYF	TGCGCCAGCAGCATCTTTACCGACTATTCCTACGAGCAGTACTTC
TRBD1	few	TRBV18	TRBJ1-1	CASSSITGTVAQGENTEAFF	TGTGCCAGCTCATCGATTACCGGGACTGTGGCCCAGGGGGAGAACACTGAAGCTTTCTTT
NA	NA	TRBV7-8	TRBJ2-3	CASSLQLAGSDTQYF	TGTGCCAGCAGCTTACAACTAGCCGGGAGTGATACGCAGTATTTT
TRBD1	few	TRBV30	TRBJ2-2	CAWITGGASGELFF	TGTGCCTGGATCACAGGGGGCGCGTCCGGGGAGCTGTTTTTT
TRBD1	NA	TRBV7-3	TRBJ2-7	CASSLKQGVGEQYF	TGTGCCAGCAGCTTAAAACAGGGGGTGGGTGAGCAGTACTTC
NA	NA	TRBV28	TRBJ2-7	CTSSLGYEQYF	TGTACCAGCAGTCTGGGCTACGAGCAGTACTTC
NA	few	TRBV3-1	TRBJ2-2	CASSATGTRRQELFF	TGTGCCAGCAGCGCTACCGGGACCCGAAGACAGGAGCTGTTTTTT
TRBD1	NA	TRBV4-3	TRBJ2-2	CASSQGDSYGELFF	TGCGCCAGCAGCCAAGGGGACAGCTACGGGGAGCTGTTTTTT
TRBD1	few	TRBV7-2	TRBJ2-5	CASSLPTGMRETQYF	TGTGCCAGCAGCTTACCGACAGGGATGAGGGAGACCCAGTACTTC
NA	few	TRBV28	TRBJ2-1	CASSSAGRSWDEQFF	TGTGCCAGCAGTTCTGCGGGCAGGTCATGGGATGAGCAGTTCTTC
TRBD1	NA	TRBV12-3/TRBV12-4	TRBJ2-2	CASSLNYRGHTGELFF	TGTGCCAGCAGCCTCAACTACAGGGGACACACCGGGGAGCTGTTTTTT
NA	NA	TRBV20-1	TRBJ2-1	CSARDHTSTNEQFF	TGCAGTGCTAGAGACCATACTAGCACGAATGAGCAGTTCTTC
NA	few	TRBV30	TRBJ2-2	CAWTGATGELFF	TGTGCCTGGACTGGGGCCACCGGGGAGCTGTTTTTT
TRBD2	few	TRBV5-4	TRBJ2-5	CASSVTLAVQETQYF	TGTGCCAGCAGCGTGACACTAGCGGTTCAAGAGACCCAGTACTTC
NA	few	TRBV12-3/TRBV12-4	TRBJ1-2	CASSPYGNHYGYTF	TGTGCCAGCAGTCCCTACGGGAATCACTATGGCTACACCTTC